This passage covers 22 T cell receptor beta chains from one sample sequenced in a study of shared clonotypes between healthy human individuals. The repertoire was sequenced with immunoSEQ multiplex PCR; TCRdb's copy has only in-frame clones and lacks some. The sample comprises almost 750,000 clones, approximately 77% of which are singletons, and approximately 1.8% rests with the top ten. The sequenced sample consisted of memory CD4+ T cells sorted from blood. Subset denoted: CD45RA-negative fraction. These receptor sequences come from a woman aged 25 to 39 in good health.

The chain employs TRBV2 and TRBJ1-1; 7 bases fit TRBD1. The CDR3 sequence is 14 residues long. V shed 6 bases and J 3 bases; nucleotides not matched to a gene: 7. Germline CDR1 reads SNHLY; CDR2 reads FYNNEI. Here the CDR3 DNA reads TGTGCCAGCAGCGACAGGGTGCAGTACACTGAAGCTTTCTTT. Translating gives CASSDRVQYTEAFF.

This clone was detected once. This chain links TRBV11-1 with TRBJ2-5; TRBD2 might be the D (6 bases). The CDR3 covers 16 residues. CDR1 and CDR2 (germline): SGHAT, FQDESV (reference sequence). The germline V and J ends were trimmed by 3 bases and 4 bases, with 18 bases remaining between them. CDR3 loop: CASSLWSGGDGETQYF. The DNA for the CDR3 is TGTGCCAGCAGCTTGTGGTCTGGAGGGGATGGAGAGACCCAGTACTTC.

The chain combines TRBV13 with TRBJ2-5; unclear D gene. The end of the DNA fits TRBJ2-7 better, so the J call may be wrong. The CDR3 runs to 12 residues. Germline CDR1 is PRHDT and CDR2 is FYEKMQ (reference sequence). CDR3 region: CASSLALHEQYF. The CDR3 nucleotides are TGTGCCAGCAGCTTAGCCCTCCACGAGCAGTACTTC.

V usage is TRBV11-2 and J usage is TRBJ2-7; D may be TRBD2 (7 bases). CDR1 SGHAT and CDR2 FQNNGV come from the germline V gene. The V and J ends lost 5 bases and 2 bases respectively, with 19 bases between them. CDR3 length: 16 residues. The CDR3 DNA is TGTGCCAGCAGCCCTAGGGGGGGAGTCGGCCCCTACGAGCAGTACTTC. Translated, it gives CASSPRGGVGPYEQYF.

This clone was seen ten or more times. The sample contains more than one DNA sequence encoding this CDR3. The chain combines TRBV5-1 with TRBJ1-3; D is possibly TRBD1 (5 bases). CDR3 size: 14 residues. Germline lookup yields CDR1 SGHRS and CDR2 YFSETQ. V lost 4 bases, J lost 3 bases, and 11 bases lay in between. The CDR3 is CASSVGTDGNTIYF. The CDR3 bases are TGCGCCAGCAGCGTCGGGACTGATGGAAACACCATATATTTT.

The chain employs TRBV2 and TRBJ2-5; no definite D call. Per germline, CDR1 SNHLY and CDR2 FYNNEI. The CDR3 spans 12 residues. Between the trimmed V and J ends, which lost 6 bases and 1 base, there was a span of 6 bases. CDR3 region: CASSGSQETQYF. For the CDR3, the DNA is TGTGCCAGCAGCGGCAGCCAAGAGACCCAGTACTTC.

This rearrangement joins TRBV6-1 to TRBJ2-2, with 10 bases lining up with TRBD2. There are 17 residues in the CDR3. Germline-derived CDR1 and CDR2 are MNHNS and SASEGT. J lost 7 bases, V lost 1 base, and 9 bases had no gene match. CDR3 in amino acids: CASSEGALAGAGGELFF. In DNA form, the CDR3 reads TGTGCCAGCAGTGAAGGGGCCCTAGCGGGAGCCGGCGGGGAGCTGTTTTTT.

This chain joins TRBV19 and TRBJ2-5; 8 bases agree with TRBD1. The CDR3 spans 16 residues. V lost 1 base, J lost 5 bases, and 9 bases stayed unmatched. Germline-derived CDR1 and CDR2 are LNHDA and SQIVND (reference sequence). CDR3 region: CASSIGAGGAAETQYF. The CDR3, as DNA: TGTGCCAGTAGTATAGGGGCAGGGGGCGCAGCGGAGACCCAGTACTTC.

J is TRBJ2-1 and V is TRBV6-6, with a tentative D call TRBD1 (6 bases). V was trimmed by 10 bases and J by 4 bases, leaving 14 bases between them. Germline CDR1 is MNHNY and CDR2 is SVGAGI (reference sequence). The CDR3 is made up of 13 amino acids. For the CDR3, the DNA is TGTGCCACCGGCCAGGGGATATACAATGAGCAGTTCTTC. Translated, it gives CATGQGIYNEQFF.

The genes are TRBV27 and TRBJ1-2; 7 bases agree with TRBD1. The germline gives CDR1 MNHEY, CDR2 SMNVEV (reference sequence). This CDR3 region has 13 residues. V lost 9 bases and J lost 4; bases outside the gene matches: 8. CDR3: CASRGGDLYGYTF. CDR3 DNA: TGTGCCAGTAGAGGGGGCGACCTCTATGGCTACACCTTC.

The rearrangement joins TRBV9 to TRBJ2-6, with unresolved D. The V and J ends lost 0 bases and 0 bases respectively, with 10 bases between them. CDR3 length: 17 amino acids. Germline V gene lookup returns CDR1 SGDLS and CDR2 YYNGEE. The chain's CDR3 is CASSVGWAVSGANVLTF. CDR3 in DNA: TGTGCCAGCAGCGTAGGTTGGGCGGTCTCTGGGGCCAACGTCCTGACTTTC. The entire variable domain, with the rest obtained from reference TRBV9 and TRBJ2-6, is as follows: DSGVTQTPKHLITATGQRVTLRCSPRSGDLSVYWYQQSLDQGLQFLIQYYNGEERAKGNILERFSAQQFPDLHSELNLSSLELGDSALYFCASSVGWAVSGANVLTFGAGSRLTVL.

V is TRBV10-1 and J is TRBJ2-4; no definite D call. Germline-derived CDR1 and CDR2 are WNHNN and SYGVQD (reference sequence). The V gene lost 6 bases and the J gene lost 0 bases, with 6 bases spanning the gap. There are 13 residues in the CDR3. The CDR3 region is CASSGLAKNIQYF. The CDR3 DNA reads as TGCGCCAGCAGCGGATTAGCCAAAAACATTCAGTACTTC.

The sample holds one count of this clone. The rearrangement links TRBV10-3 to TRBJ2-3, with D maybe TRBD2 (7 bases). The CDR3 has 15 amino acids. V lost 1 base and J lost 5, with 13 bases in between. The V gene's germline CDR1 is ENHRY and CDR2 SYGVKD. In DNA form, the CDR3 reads TGTGCCATCAGTGAGTGGGGGGGCGCGAAAGATACGCAGTATTTT. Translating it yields CAISEWGGAKDTQYF.

The CDR3 sequence: CASTIDNTEAFF. The CDR3 coding sequence is TGTGCCAGCACTATAGACAACACTGAAGCTTTCTTT. This chain connects TRBV7-9 to TRBJ1-1; no firm D call. Germline V CDR1 and CDR2: SEHNR, FQNEAQ (reference sequence). V lost 7 bases to trimming and J lost 2 bases, with 8 bases between them. CDR3 length: 12 amino acids.

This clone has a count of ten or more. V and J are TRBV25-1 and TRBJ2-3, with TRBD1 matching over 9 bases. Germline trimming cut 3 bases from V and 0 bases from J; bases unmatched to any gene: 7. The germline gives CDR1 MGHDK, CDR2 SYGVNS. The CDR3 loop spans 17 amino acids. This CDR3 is CASSDPRTGVSTDTQYF. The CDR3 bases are TGTGCCAGCAGTGACCCCCGGACAGGGGTGAGCACAGATACGCAGTATTTT.

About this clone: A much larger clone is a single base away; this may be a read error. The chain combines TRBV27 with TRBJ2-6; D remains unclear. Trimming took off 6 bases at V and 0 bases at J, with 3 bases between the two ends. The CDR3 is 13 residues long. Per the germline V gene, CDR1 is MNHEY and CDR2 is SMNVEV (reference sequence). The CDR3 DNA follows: TGTGCCAGCAGGGACTCTGGGGCCAACGTCCTGACTTTC. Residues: CASRDSGANVLTF.

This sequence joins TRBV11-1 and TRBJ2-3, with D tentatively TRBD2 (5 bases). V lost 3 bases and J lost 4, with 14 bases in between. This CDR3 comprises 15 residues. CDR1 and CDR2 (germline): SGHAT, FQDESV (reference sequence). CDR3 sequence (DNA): TGTGCCAGCAGCTTGGGTCCCGGGAAAGCAGATACGCAGTATTTT. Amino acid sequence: CASSLGPGKADTQYF.

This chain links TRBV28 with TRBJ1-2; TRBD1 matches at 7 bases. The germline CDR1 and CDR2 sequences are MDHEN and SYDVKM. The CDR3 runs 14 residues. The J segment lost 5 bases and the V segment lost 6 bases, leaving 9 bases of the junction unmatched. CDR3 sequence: CASSTPGTVYGYTF. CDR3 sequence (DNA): TGTGCCAGCAGCACTCCCGGGACAGTATATGGCTACACCTTC.

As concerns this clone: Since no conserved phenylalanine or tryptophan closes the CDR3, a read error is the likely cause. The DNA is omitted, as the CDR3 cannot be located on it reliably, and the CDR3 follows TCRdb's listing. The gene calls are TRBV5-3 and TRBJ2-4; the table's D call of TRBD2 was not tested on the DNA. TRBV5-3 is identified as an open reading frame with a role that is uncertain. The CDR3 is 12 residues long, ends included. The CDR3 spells CARSLVEGLPDA.

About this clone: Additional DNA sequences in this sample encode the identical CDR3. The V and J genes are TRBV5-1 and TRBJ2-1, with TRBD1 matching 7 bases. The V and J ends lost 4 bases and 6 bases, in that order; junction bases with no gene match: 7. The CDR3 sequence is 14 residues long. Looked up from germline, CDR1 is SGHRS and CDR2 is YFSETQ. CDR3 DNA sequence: TGCGCCAGCAGCCCCGGGACAGCCCTCAATGAGCAGTTCTTC. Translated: CASSPGTALNEQFF.

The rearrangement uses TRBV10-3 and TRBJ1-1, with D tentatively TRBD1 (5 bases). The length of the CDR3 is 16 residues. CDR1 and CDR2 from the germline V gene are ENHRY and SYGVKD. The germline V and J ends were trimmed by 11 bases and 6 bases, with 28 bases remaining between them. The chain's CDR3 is CAASWGPGSQGSEAFF. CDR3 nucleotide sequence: TGTGCCGCCAGTTGGGGACCGGGCTCCCAAGGGTCTGAAGCTTTCTTT.

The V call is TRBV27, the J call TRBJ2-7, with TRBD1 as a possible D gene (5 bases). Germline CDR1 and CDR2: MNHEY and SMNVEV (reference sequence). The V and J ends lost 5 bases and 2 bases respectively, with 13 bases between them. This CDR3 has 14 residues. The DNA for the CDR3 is TGTGCCAGCAGTCGGCAGGGTGGGGCCTACGAGCAGTACTTC. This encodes CASSRQGGAYEQYF.